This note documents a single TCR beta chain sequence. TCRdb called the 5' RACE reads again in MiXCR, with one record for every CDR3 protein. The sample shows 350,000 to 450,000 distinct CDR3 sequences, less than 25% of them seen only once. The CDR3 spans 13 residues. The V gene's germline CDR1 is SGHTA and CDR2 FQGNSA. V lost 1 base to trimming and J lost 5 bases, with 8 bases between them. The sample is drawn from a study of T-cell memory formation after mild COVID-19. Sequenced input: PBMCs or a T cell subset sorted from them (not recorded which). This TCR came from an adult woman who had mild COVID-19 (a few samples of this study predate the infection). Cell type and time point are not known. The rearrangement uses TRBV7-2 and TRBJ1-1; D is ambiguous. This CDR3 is CASSLVEGTEAFF. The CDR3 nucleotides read TGTGCCAGCAGCTTAGTCGAAGGTACTGAAGCTTTCTTT.